The T cell receptor beta chain under discussion was sequenced for a study of CD4 T cell repertoires in COVID-19. The memory T cells were sequenced right after ex vivo isolation, without culture. Findings of the study overall: Two or all three memory subsets shared several highly expanded SARS-CoV-2-reactive clonotypes.

On this clone: Its specificity is not known.

V trimming: 0 bases; J trimming: 3 bases; junction bases outside the gene matches: 2. The CDR3 runs 14 residues. Germline V lookup: CDR1 SGHDT, CDR2 YYEEEE. Data came from immunoSEQ multiplex PCR; TCRdb stores just in-frame clones and leaves some out. Among around 23,000 clones listed, roughly 92% were seen once. The material sequenced was circulating follicular helper CD4+ T cells (cTfh) from blood, taken before the COVID-19 pandemic. The receptor's source is a human donor who had COVID-19. The V gene is TRBV5-6, the J gene TRBJ1-2; 7 nucleotides line up with TRBD1. CDR3 coding DNA: TGTGCCAGCAGCTTGGACAGGGGAGACTATGGCTACACCTTC. Amino acid sequence: CASSLDRGDYGYTF. Variable domain in full (rest from reference TRBV5-6 and TRBJ1-2): DAGVTQSPTHLIKTRGQQVTLRCSPKSGHDTVSWYQQALGQGPQFIFQYYEEEERQRGNFPDRFSGHQFPNYSSELNVNALLLGDSALYLCASSLDRGDYGYTFGSGTRLTVV.